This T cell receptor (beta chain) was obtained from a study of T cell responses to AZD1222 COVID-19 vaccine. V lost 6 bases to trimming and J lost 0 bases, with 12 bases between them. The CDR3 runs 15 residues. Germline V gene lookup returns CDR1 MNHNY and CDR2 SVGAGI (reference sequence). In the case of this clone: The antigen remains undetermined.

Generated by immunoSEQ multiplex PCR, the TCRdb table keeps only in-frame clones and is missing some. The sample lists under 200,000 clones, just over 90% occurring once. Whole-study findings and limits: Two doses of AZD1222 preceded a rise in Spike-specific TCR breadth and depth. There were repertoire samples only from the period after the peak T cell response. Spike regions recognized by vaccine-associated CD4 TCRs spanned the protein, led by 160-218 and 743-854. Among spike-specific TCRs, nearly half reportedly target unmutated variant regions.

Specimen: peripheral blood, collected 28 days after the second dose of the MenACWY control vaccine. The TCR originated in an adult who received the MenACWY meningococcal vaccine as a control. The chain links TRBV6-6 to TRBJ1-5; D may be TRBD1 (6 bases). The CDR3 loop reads CASSPRGSSNQPQHF. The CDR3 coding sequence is TGTGCCAGCAGCCCTAGGGGGTCTAGCAATCAGCCCCAGCATTTT.